The TCR beta chain under discussion was sequenced for a study of cytomegalovirus exposure and HLA in healthy donors. On the study more broadly: Among around 180 million T cells, an earlier analysis found 120 million or so unique TCR beta sequences.

The CDR3 is 14 amino acids. From germline, CDR1 is LGHNA and CDR2 YSLEER. The V end lost 8 bases, the J end lost 1 base, and 14 bases lay between the germline ends. About this clone itself: Its antigen is still unknown.

It was with 60 Vbeta and 13 Jbeta primers that the PCR ran. Assay: immunoSEQ multiplex PCR; the TCRdb copy retains only in-frame clones and omits some. Of some 160,000 clones listed, around three quarters are singletons. Study results and limitations: A previous analysis found most TCR beta V segments productive roughly 87% or roughly 30% of the time.

The receptor was isolated from a man aged 40-50 years in good health and CMV-seronegative. The V and J genes are TRBV4-3 and TRBJ1-1; no reliable D call. The specimen was PBMCs. CDR3 coding DNA: TGCGCCAGCGGGCTCTACGGGGAGAACACTGAAGCTTTCTTT. This encodes CASGLYGENTEAFF.